This TCR beta chain appears in the sequencing data of a study of CD8+CD57+ T cells in acquired aplastic anemia. Study-level information: The study obtained 11 million or so reads on average for CD4+ cells from healthy donors.

Genomic DNA was employed as the template in profiling TCR beta VDJ and CDR3. MiXCR was run by TCRdb on the reads, yielding one entry per CDR3 protein. Altogether approximately 160,000 distinct CDR3 sequences are present, around 45% being singletons, with the ten largest covering 0.9% to 1.2%. Study results and limitations: A significant difference in CD8+ Simpson's diversity between patients and controls was not found.

V was trimmed by 6 bases and J by 3 bases, leaving 13 bases between them. Germline-derived CDR1 and CDR2 are MGHDK and SYGVNS. The CDR3 has 14 amino acids. Note on this clonotype: Antigen: not known.

The clonotype comes from a human donor in good health. The chain links TRBV25-1 to TRBJ2-3; D may be TRBD1 (6 bases). Material for sequencing was sorted CD4+, CD8+, or CD8+CD57+ T cells (not recorded which) from PBMCs. The CDR3 nucleotides read TGTGCCAGCAGCGGAATACAGGGTACAGATACGCAGTATTTT. Its translation: CASSGIQGTDTQYF.